Shown below are 23 T cell receptor beta chains from a single sample sequenced in a study of blood T cell repertoires in COVID-19. Sequencing was performed with immunoSEQ multiplex PCR; in TCRdb, only in-frame clones are kept and a portion is missing. Of around 110,000 clones listed, approximately 82% are singletons. Sequenced: peripheral blood. The receptors were sampled from a man between 25 and 39 years old with acute or convalescent COVID-19.

V usage is TRBV7-2 and J usage is TRBJ2-7; TRBD1 matches 8 bases. From germline, CDR1 is SGHTA and CDR2 FQGNSA. Trimming at V came to 6 bases and at J to 3 bases, leaving 10 bases not matched to a gene. There are 15 residues in the CDR3. DNA of the CDR3: TGTGCCAGCAGTCAGGACAGGGCGGGATTCTACGAGCAGTACTTC. This sequence encodes CASSQDRAGFYEQYF.

The chain couples TRBV7-9 to TRBJ1-5; 7 bases fit TRBD1. CDR3 length: 17 residues. The V gene end was trimmed by 4 bases and the J gene end by 1 base; junction bases not matched to a gene: 10. Per germline, CDR1 SEHNR and CDR2 FQNEAQ (reference sequence). DNA of the CDR3: TGTGCCAGCAGCTCTGACGGACAGGTGGAGAGCAATCAGCCCCAGCATTTT. Amino acids: CASSSDGQVESNQPQHF.

The V call is TRBV5-6, the J call TRBJ2-3; 9 nucleotides agree with TRBD2. The CDR3 runs 16 residues. After removal of 0 bases from V and 2 bases from J, the junction contained 4 bases not matched to a gene. Germline assignment: CDR1 SGHDT and CDR2 YYEEEE. CDR3 protein: CASSLVLAGITDTQYF. CDR3 coding DNA: TGTGCCAGCAGCTTGGTCCTAGCGGGGATCACAGATACGCAGTATTTT.

The V call is TRBV6-1, the J call TRBJ2-4; D ambiguous. The CDR3 extends over 15 amino acids. Deletions cut 3 bases from V and 4 bases from J, with 13 bases between. Germline lookup yields CDR1 MNHNS and CDR2 SASEGT. CDR3 region: CASSDFSNTKNIQYF. CDR3 coding DNA: TGTGCCAGCAGTGATTTCTCCAACACGAAAAACATTCAGTACTTC.

This chain connects TRBV3-1 (or the pseudogene TRBV3-2) to TRBJ1-2; a possible D gene is TRBD1 (5 bases). CDR1 LGHDT and CDR2 YNNKEL come from the germline V gene (reference sequence). V lost 1 base, J lost 5 bases, and 11 bases lay in between. The CDR3 consists of 14 residues. The CDR3 DNA is TGTGCCAGCAGCCAAGTAAGGGGCGCGTATGGCTACACCTTC. It is translated as CASSQVRGAYGYTF.

V is TRBV4-2 and J is TRBJ2-5, with TRBD2 matching 8 bases. The CDR3 has 17 residues. Trimming took 0 bases from V and 2 from J; bases not matched to a gene: 8. Germline V gene lookup returns CDR1 LGHNA and CDR2 YNFKEQ. CDR3 DNA: TGTGCCAGCAGCCAAGATCCTCGAGCGGGGGCACAAGAGACCCAGTACTTC. It codes for CASSQDPRAGAQETQYF.

J is TRBJ1-6 and V is TRBV7-9; 7 nucleotides agree with TRBD1. The germline V gene encodes CDR1 SEHNR and CDR2 FQNEAQ (reference sequence). V lost 6 bases and J lost 9; bases outside the gene matches: 8. CDR3 length equals 14 residues. DNA of the CDR3: TGTGCCAGCAGTGAACAGGGGAATGGTTCACCCCTCCACTTT. Amino acids: CASSEQGNGSPLHF.

This chain joins TRBV19 and TRBJ2-4; 10 bases align to TRBD1. Trimming took 5 bases from V and 8 from J; bases not matched to a gene: 9. The germline gives CDR1 LNHDA, CDR2 SQIVND (reference sequence). This CDR3 has 15 residues. The CDR3 reads CASSDRGRDLDIQYF. CDR3 in DNA: TGTGCCAGTAGTGACAGGGGGCGCGATTTGGACATTCAGTACTTC.

V usage is TRBV7-2 and J usage is TRBJ2-3; TRBD2 aligns across 12 bases. Germline V gene sequence: CDR1 SGHTA, CDR2 FQGNSA. J lost 2 bases, V lost 4 bases, and 4 bases had no gene match. CDR3 length: 16 residues. CDR3 coding DNA: TGTGCCAGCAGCTCGACTAGCGGGGGAACCACAGATACGCAGTATTTT. Amino acids: CASSSTSGGTTDTQYF.

The chain links TRBV13 to TRBJ2-3; TRBD1 aligns across 9 bases. The CDR3 is 17 residues long. The J segment lost 2 bases and the V segment lost 4 bases, leaving 10 bases of the junction unmatched. Germline CDR1 PRHDT, CDR2 FYEKMQ (reference sequence). The CDR3 spells CASSSVEQGANTDTQYF. The CDR3 region has the DNA TGTGCCAGCAGCTCAGTGGAACAGGGGGCTAACACAGATACGCAGTATTTT.

The V gene is TRBV14, the J gene TRBJ1-6; TRBD1 aligns across 8 bases. V dropped 4 bases and J dropped 9; count of bases not matched to a gene: 11. CDR3 length equals 16 residues. From germline, CDR1 is SGHDN and CDR2 FVKESK. The CDR3, as DNA: TGTGCCAGCAGCCCGGACAGGGCGCGCCGGGGTTCACCCCTCCACTTT. Amino acids: CASSPDRARRGSPLHF.

In its sample, this clone was seen once. This chain connects TRBV9 to TRBJ1-5, with 9 bases fitting TRBD1. Per the germline V gene, CDR1 is SGDLS and CDR2 is YYNGEE. The CDR3 runs 15 residues. The trim removed 6 bases at V and 6 bases at J, leaving 10 bases unmatched. DNA of the CDR3: TGTGCCAGCACCCCAGGGACAGGGCAGGGTCAGCCCCAGCATTTT. Amino acid sequence: CASTPGTGQGQPQHF.

V is TRBV5-1 and J is TRBJ2-3; 7 bases agree with TRBD1. CDR3 size: 16 residues. The V gene end was trimmed by 4 bases and the J gene end by 0 bases; junction bases not matched to a gene: 8. Germline-derived CDR1 and CDR2 are SGHRS and YFSETQ. The CDR3 DNA is TGCGCCAGCAGCCCACACGACAGGGAAAGCACAGATACGCAGTATTTT. It yields the protein CASSPHDRESTDTQYF.

This clone appeared many times. This chain connects TRBV12-3 or TRBV12-4 to TRBJ1-1; no definite D call. The ends were cut back, 6 bases at V and 2 bases at J, with 10 bases in the middle. There are 13 residues in the CDR3. The CDR3 bases are TGTGCCAGCAGAGGGAGCGCCAACACTGAAGCTTTCTTT. Translated, it gives CASRGSANTEAFF.

About this clone itself: The same CDR3 can be traced to other DNA sequences in this sample. V usage is TRBV20-1 and J usage is TRBJ1-2, with a weak D call TRBD1 (5 bases). The CDR3 sequence is 11 residues long. The V end lost 6 bases, the J end lost 5 bases, and 10 bases lay between the germline ends. Germline V gene sequence: CDR1 DFQATT, CDR2 SNEGSKA (reference sequence). CDR3 sequence reads: CSATGGYGYTF. CDR3 bases: TGCAGTGCAACGGGGGGGTATGGCTACACCTTC.

The chain recombines TRBV6-2 or TRBV6-3 with TRBJ2-7; TRBD1 aligns across 7 bases. The CDR3 is 16 amino acids. J gave up 0 bases and V 6 bases, and 11 bases lay outside the gene matches. Germline loops: CDR1 MNHEY, CDR2 SVGEGT. CDR3 sequence reads: CASSPSSDRSSYEQYF. CDR3 sequence (DNA): TGTGCCAGCAGCCCTTCTTCGGACAGGAGCTCCTACGAGCAGTACTTC.

The chain combines TRBV7-9 with TRBJ1-6; no reliable D call. Germline CDR1 is SEHNR and CDR2 is FQNEAQ (reference sequence). The ends were cut back, 7 bases at V and 10 bases at J, with 17 bases in the middle. This CDR3 comprises 14 residues. For the CDR3, the DNA is TGTGCCAGCACCGGAGTCTCCGGCTCCTCACCCCTCCACTTT. Amino acids: CASTGVSGSSPLHF.

The chain recombines TRBV30 with TRBJ2-3, with 7 nucleotides matching TRBD2. Germline trimming cut 4 bases from V and 5 bases from J; bases unmatched to any gene: 3. The CDR3 covers 12 residues. CDR1 and CDR2 from the germline V gene are GTSNPN and SVGIG (reference sequence). The CDR3: CAWTGGGDTQYF. Written as DNA, the CDR3 is TGTGCCTGGACGGGGGGAGGAGATACGCAGTATTTT.

This rearrangement joins TRBV11-2 to TRBJ1-1, with 8 bases fitting TRBD1. V trimming: 4 bases; J trimming: 7 bases; junction bases outside the gene matches: 11. The CDR3 loop spans 15 amino acids. The germline V gene has CDR1 SGHAT and CDR2 FQNNGV. The chain's CDR3 is CASSSRQGMNGEAFF. CDR3 DNA: TGTGCCAGCAGCTCGAGACAGGGGATGAACGGTGAAGCTTTCTTT.

This clone was picked up one time. The genes are TRBV20-1 and TRBJ2-1; TRBD2 is a possible D gene (6 bases). Trimming removed 3 bases from V and 4 bases from J, with 16 bases in between. The CDR3 totals 15 residues. Germline CDR1 reads DFQATT; CDR2 reads SNEGSKA (reference sequence). The CDR3 DNA is TGCAGTGCTAGTCAATTGGGGGGAGCGTACAATGAGCAGTTCTTC. It encodes CSASQLGGAYNEQFF.

The rearrangement uses TRBV28 and TRBJ2-7; D may be TRBD2 (5 bases). V was clipped by 8 bases and J by 2 bases, with 7 bases between them. The CDR3 sequence is 11 residues long. Germline assignment: CDR1 MDHEN and CDR2 SYDVKM. This CDR3 reads CASGSTYEQYV. The CDR3 bases are TGTGCCAGCGGGAGTACCTACGAGCAGTACGTC.

The chain couples TRBV30 to TRBJ1-1, with 9 nucleotides matching TRBD1. The CDR3 has 13 residues. After removal of 4 bases from V and 1 base from J, the junction contained 1 base not matched to a gene. Germline V gene lookup returns CDR1 GTSNPN and CDR2 SVGIG (reference sequence). CDR3 loop: CAWKGQGNTEAFF. Written as DNA, the CDR3 is TGTGCCTGGAAGGGACAGGGGAACACTGAAGCTTTCTTT.

The V call is TRBV11-2, the J call TRBJ2-7, with D possibly TRBD2 on 5 matching bases. V was shortened by 1 base and J by 2 bases, with 12 bases between the two germline ends. CDR1 and CDR2 (germline): SGHAT, FQNNGV. The CDR3 is 15 residues long. CDR3 loop: CASSLGVPGTYEQYV. In DNA, the CDR3 is TGTGCCAGCAGCTTAGGGGTTCCCGGGACCTACGAGCAGTACGTC.